The rows below give T cell receptor beta chains drawn from one sample of a study of OX40 agonist ivuxolimab in advanced cancers. Libraries were prepared by immunoSEQ multiplex PCR; TCRdb keeps only in-frame clonotypes and omits some of them. The table includes around 77,000 clones, 85% to 90% detected once. Sample: CD4+ or CD8+ T cells sorted from blood, taken in a trial of the OX40 agonist ivuxolimab. The receptors here all came from an adult with an advanced solid tumor such as melanoma, head and neck, liver or kidney cancer. Both conserved end residues are part of each CDR3. The D gene is left open where the match is weak. Clone size, where shown, is once, few, many, or a class for clones that have expanded.

v_call: TRBV10-3; clone_size: NA; j_call: TRBJ1-5; d_call: NA; cdr3_aa: CAISEQGRQAQHF; cdr3_nt: TGTGCCATCAGTGAACAAGGTAGGCAGGCCCAGCATTTT
v_call: TRBV7-2; clone_size: NA; j_call: TRBJ2-5; d_call: NA; cdr3_aa: CASSLIPGRETQYF; cdr3_nt: TGTGCCAGCAGCTTAATTCCAGGGAGGGAGACCCAGTACTTC
v_call: TRBV7-9; clone_size: NA; j_call: TRBJ2-3; d_call: NA; cdr3_aa: CASSPRESTDTQYF; cdr3_nt: TGTGCCAGCAGCCCCCGGGAGAGCACAGATACGCAGTATTTT
v_call: TRBV6-5; clone_size: NA; j_call: TRBJ2-1; d_call: TRBD1; cdr3_aa: CASSYQTGSKNEQFF; cdr3_nt: TGTGCCAGCAGTTACCAGACAGGGTCAAAGAATGAGCAGTTCTTC
v_call: TRBV29-1; clone_size: NA; j_call: TRBJ1-2; d_call: TRBD1; cdr3_aa: CSVVEGANYGYTF; cdr3_nt: TGCAGCGTTGTTGAGGGGGCGAACTATGGCTACACCTTC
v_call: TRBV7-8; clone_size: NA; j_call: TRBJ2-1; d_call: TRBD1; cdr3_aa: CASSLNRGGGFF; cdr3_nt: TGTGCCAGCAGCTTAAACAGGGGCGGTGGGTTCTTC
v_call: TRBV19; clone_size: NA; j_call: TRBJ1-5; d_call: NA; cdr3_aa: CASSNQGPNQPQHF; cdr3_nt: TGTGCCAGTAGTAACCAGGGGCCCAATCAGCCCCAGCATTTT
v_call: TRBV10-2; clone_size: NA; j_call: TRBJ2-3; d_call: NA; cdr3_aa: CASSDDDVGTDTQYF; cdr3_nt: TGCGCCAGCAGTGACGACGACGTAGGTACAGATACGCAGTATTTT
v_call: TRBV7-8; clone_size: NA; j_call: TRBJ1-2; d_call: NA; cdr3_aa: CASSPQGRVYGYTF; cdr3_nt: TGTGCCAGCAGCCCCCAGGGCAGGGTCTATGGCTACACCTTC
v_call: TRBV6-5; clone_size: NA; j_call: TRBJ2-1; d_call: NA; cdr3_aa: CASSTRQANEQFF; cdr3_nt: TGTGCCAGCAGTACTAGACAGGCCAATGAGCAGTTCTTC
v_call: TRBV21-1; clone_size: once; j_call: TRBJ1-5; d_call: NA; cdr3_aa: CASSGPGNRAIQPQHF; cdr3_nt: TGTGCCAGCAGCGGACCGGGGAACCGCGCCATTCAGCCCCAGCATTTT
v_call: TRBV23-1; clone_size: once; j_call: TRBJ1-5; d_call: NA; cdr3_aa: CASSQPDRFGQPQHF; cdr3_nt: TGCGCCAGCAGTCAACCTGACAGGTTTGGGCAGCCCCAGCATTTT
v_call: TRBV18; clone_size: NA; j_call: TRBJ2-2; d_call: NA; cdr3_aa: CASSPRDASRNTGELFF; cdr3_nt: TGTGCCAGCTCACCACGGGACGCCTCTCGAAATACCGGGGAGCTGTTTTTT
v_call: TRBV11-1; clone_size: few; j_call: TRBJ1-6; d_call: NA; cdr3_aa: CASSFRSYNSPLHF; cdr3_nt: TGTGCCAGCAGCTTTAGGAGCTATAATTCACCCCTCCACTTT
v_call: TRBV6-1; clone_size: NA; j_call: TRBJ2-7; d_call: TRBD1; cdr3_aa: CASSEAVRQGGEQYF; cdr3_nt: TGTGCCAGCAGTGAAGCGGTGAGACAGGGCGGCGAGCAGTACTTC
v_call: TRBV2; clone_size: NA; j_call: TRBJ2-2; d_call: NA; cdr3_aa: CASSEVGGNTGELFF; cdr3_nt: TGTGCCAGCAGTGAAGTCGGGGGGAACACCGGGGAGCTGTTTTTT
v_call: TRBV7-2; clone_size: NA; j_call: TRBJ2-2; d_call: NA; cdr3_aa: CASSLAISPGELFF; cdr3_nt: TGTGCCAGCAGCTTAGCCATATCTCCCGGGGAGCTGTTTTTT
v_call: TRBV5-8; clone_size: NA; j_call: TRBJ1-4; d_call: NA; cdr3_aa: CASSPQGGRSEKLFF; cdr3_nt: TGTGCCAGCAGCCCCCAAGGGGGTAGAAGTGAAAAACTGTTTTTT
v_call: TRBV18; clone_size: NA; j_call: TRBJ1-1; d_call: NA; cdr3_aa: CASSKPPSANTEAFF; cdr3_nt: TGTGCCAGCTCTAAACCCCCCTCGGCGAACACTGAAGCTTTCTTT
v_call: TRBV7-9; clone_size: few; j_call: TRBJ1-3; d_call: TRBD1; cdr3_aa: CASSHRGQGNTIYF; cdr3_nt: TGTGCCAGCAGCCACAGGGGGCAAGGAAACACCATATATTTT
v_call: TRBV7-2; clone_size: NA; j_call: TRBJ2-1; d_call: NA; cdr3_aa: CASSLAGTSSYNEQFF; cdr3_nt: TGTGCCAGCAGCTTGGCGGGGACTTCCTCCTACAATGAGCAGTTCTTC
v_call: TRBV2; clone_size: NA; j_call: TRBJ1-5; d_call: NA; cdr3_aa: CASSFWGGAGNQPQHF; cdr3_nt: TGTGCCAGCAGTTTCTGGGGGGGAGCGGGGAATCAGCCCCAGCATTTT
v_call: TRBV7-2; clone_size: NA; j_call: TRBJ2-7; d_call: NA; cdr3_aa: CASSPSGYEQYF; cdr3_nt: TGTGCCAGCAGCCCCTCGGGCTACGAGCAGTACTTC
v_call: TRBV9; clone_size: NA; j_call: TRBJ2-3; d_call: TRBD2; cdr3_aa: CASSVGASGSTDTQYF; cdr3_nt: TGTGCCAGCAGCGTAGGGGCTAGCGGGAGCACAGATACGCAGTATTTT
v_call: TRBV1; clone_size: NA; j_call: TRBJ1-3; d_call: NA; cdr3_aa: CTSSQDRAACSGNTIYF; cdr3_nt: TGCACCAGCAGCCAAGATCGGGCGGCGTGCTCTGGAAACACCATATATTTT
v_call: TRBV4-1; clone_size: NA; j_call: TRBJ2-3; d_call: NA; cdr3_aa: CASSATGPSTDTQYF; cdr3_nt: TGCGCCAGCAGCGCCACAGGTCCTAGCACAGATACGCAGTATTTT